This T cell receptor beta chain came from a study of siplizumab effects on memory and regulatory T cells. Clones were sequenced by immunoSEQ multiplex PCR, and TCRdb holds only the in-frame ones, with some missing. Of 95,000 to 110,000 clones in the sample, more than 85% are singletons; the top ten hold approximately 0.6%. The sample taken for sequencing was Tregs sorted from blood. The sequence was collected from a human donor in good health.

In DNA, the CDR3 is TGTGCCAGCAGCTTGGGGGCGCCCGGGACAGGGTCCTATGGCTACACCTTC. This sequence encodes CASSLGAPGTGSYGYTF. The chain employs TRBV5-4 and TRBJ1-2; 9 bases are a match to TRBD1. CDR1 SGHNT and CDR2 YYREEE come from the germline V gene (reference sequence). With V trimmed by 0 bases and J by 4 bases, 10 bases remained unmatched. This CDR3 region has 17 residues.